The rows below give T cell receptor beta chains drawn from one sample of a study of blood T cell repertoires in COVID-19. Clones were sequenced by immunoSEQ multiplex PCR, and TCRdb holds only the in-frame ones, with some missing. Among approximately 170,000 clones listed, around 86% were seen once. Specimen: peripheral blood. All receptors derive from a woman in her seventies with COVID-19, enrolled during active disease. CDR3s include the opening cysteine and the closing phenylalanine or tryptophan. A D gene is named only where the DNA matches it firmly. Part of the rows lack a size; the others show once, few, many or a class for expanded clones.

V gene	D gene	clone size	J gene	CDR3 DNA	CDR3 protein
TRBV29-1	.	.	TRBJ2-3	TGCAGCGTTAGGGACAGCGGGTATACGCAGTATTTT	CSVRDSGYTQYF
TRBV30	TRBD1	.	TRBJ1-2	TGTGCCCGAGAAAGAATGACAGGGTCCAACTATGGCTACACCTTC	CARERMTGSNYGYTF
TRBV18	.	.	TRBJ1-1	TGTGCCAGCTCACCACAGTGGCAGGGGAACACTGAAGCTTTCTTT	CASSPQWQGNTEAFF
TRBV7-9	TRBD2	once	TRBJ2-5	TGTGCCAGCAGCTTAAGGCGGGGGGTTGGAGAGACCCAGTACTTC	CASSLRRGVGETQYF
TRBV11-2	TRBD2	.	TRBJ2-7	TGTGCCAGCAGTTTAGCGGGAGGGCTGCCCGAGCAGTACTTC	CASSLAGGLPEQYF
TRBV27	TRBD1	.	TRBJ1-1	TGTGCCAGCAGTTTATTAGGGACAGGGGGCGCGAACACTGAAGCTTTCTTT	CASSLLGTGGANTEAFF
TRBV2	TRBD1	.	TRBJ2-7	TGTGCCAGCAGTCAGGGACAGGGAGGCACCTACGAGCAGTACTTC	CASSQGQGGTYEQYF
TRBV16	TRBD1	.	TRBJ2-7	TGTGCCAGCAGCCAAATCCTCACTTTGGGACAGGGGGCCTACGAGCAGTACTTC	CASSQILTLGQGAYEQYF
TRBV7-2	TRBD2	few	TRBJ2-1	TGTGCCAGCAGCCCTAGCGGGAGGGGGAACAATGAGCAGTTCTTC	CASSPSGRGNNEQFF
TRBV28	.	.	TRBJ1-4	TGTGCCAGCAGTTCCCCGGGACACTCTTCTCTCCCAACTAATGAAAAACTGTTTTTT	CASSSPGHSSLPTNEKLFF
TRBV25-1	TRBD1	.	TRBJ2-3	TGTGCCAGCAGCGGACAGGCCCTCGGGGATACGCAGTATTTT	CASSGQALGDTQYF
TRBV18	.	.	TRBJ2-5	TGTGCCAGCTCACCACCGGCTCAGGGGATCACGGGGGAGACCCAGTACTTC	CASSPPAQGITGETQYF
TRBV5-1	.	.	TRBJ1-2	TGCGCCAGCAGCTTGGGAGGATCCCTTAGAGTCGATGGCTACACCTTC	CASSLGGSLRVDGYTF
TRBV30	.	once	TRBJ2-3	TGTGCCTGGGGGGAGTCTGATACGCAGTATTTT	CAWGESDTQYF
TRBV24-1	TRBD2	few	TRBJ2-7	TGTGCCACCAGTGCCGGGGCTAGCGGGTACGAGCAGTACTTC	CATSAGASGYEQYF
TRBV7-8	TRBD1	.	TRBJ1-2	TGTGCCAGCAGCCAAGCCTACCGGGACAGCTATGGCTACACCTTC	CASSQAYRDSYGYTF
TRBV29-1	.	.	TRBJ1-2	TGCAGCGTTGGGTCAGGGGATGGCTACACCTTC	CSVGSGDGYTF
TRBV9	TRBD2	.	TRBJ2-3	TGTGCCAGCAGCGCACCGGCGGGAGTAACAGATACGCAGTATTTT	CASSAPAGVTDTQYF
TRBV24-1	.	.	TRBJ2-2	TGTGCCACCAGTGGCGGCCGGAAGACCGGGAACACCGGGGAGCTGTTTTTT	CATSGGRKTGNTGELFF
TRBV5-6	.	.	TRBJ1-4	TGTGCCAGCAGCTTGGTTCCGGGGGCTAATGAAAAACTGTTTTTT	CASSLVPGANEKLFF
TRBV18	.	.	TRBJ2-3	TGTGCCAGCTCACCTTCGCAGGGAACAGATACGCAGTATTTT	CASSPSQGTDTQYF
TRBV18	TRBD1	.	TRBJ2-7	TGTGCCAGCTCACCAGACAGGGGGCTCCTTCCGGAGCAGTACTTC	CASSPDRGLLPEQYF
TRBV19	.	.	TRBJ2-7	TGTGCCAGTAGTACCGCTAGGTCCTACGAGCAGTACTTC	CASSTARSYEQYF
TRBV7-2	TRBD2	.	TRBJ2-2	TGTGCCAGCAGCCAGGGACGGGAGGGACTAGCCGCCGGGGAGCTGTTTTTT	CASSQGREGLAAGELFF
TRBV30	TRBD1	.	TRBJ2-1	TGTGCCGGTGGGGGGACAGGGGGCTACAATGAGCAGTTCTTC	CAGGGTGGYNEQFF
TRBV24-1	TRBD2	.	TRBJ2-1	TGTGCCACCAGTGAGGCTAGCGGGAAATTGGATGAGCAGTTCTTC	CATSEASGKLDEQFF
TRBV14	.	.	TRBJ1-1	TGTGCCAGCAGCCTGATGGGTGCAGGGTACACTGAAGCTTTCTTT	CASSLMGAGYTEAFF
TRBV10-3	.	.	TRBJ2-2	TGTGCCATCAGTCCCCGGACCGGGGAGCTGTTTTTT	CAISPRTGELFF
TRBV2	.	.	TRBJ1-4	TGTGCCAGCAGTGAATTCGTTAGGACATCAGAAAAACTGTTTTTT	CASSEFVRTSEKLFF
TRBV29-1	.	.	TRBJ1-2	TGCAGCGTTTTTGAGGGCCATGGCTACACCTTC	CSVFEGHGYTF
TRBV2	.	.	TRBJ2-7	TGTGCCAGCCTCATCGGGTACGAGCAGTACTTC	CASLIGYEQYF
TRBV10-3	.	few	TRBJ2-5	TGTGCCATCAGTGAGTCCGGAGGGAGAAAAGAAGAGACCCAGTACTTC	CAISESGGRKEETQYF
TRBV30	.	once	TRBJ1-1	TGTGCCTGGAGTAACAGGGCCGAAGCTTTCTTT	CAWSNRAEAFF
TRBV21-1	.	once	TRBJ2-1	TGTGCCAGCAGCCCTAGGACCAGAGGACTAGCGGGAGGTAGCTCCTACAATGAGCAGTTCTTC	CASSPRTRGLAGGSSYNEQFF
TRBV27	TRBD1	.	TRBJ2-7	TGTGCCAGCAGGTCCCATCAGGGGGCCAAAAGGGCCTACGAGCAGTACTTC	CASRSHQGAKRAYEQYF
TRBV18	TRBD2	.	TRBJ2-3	TGTGCCAGCTCACCTGTTGCGGGAGCCGCAGATACGCAGTATTTT	CASSPVAGAADTQYF
TRBV5-4	.	.	TRBJ2-5	TGTGCCAGCAGCTTGGGACAGGCGCAAGAGACCCGGTACTTC	CASSLGQAQETRYF
TRBV18	.	few	TRBJ2-7	TGTGCCAGCTCAGGCAGAATCGACTCCATCGTCCACGAGCAGTACTTC	CASSGRIDSIVHEQYF
TRBV19	TRBD2	.	TRBJ2-2	TGTGCCAGTAGTAGCGGGAGGGAGAACACCGGGGAGCTGTTTTTT	CASSSGRENTGELFF
TRBV6-5	.	.	TRBJ2-1	TGTGCCAGCAGGGCACTAGGCGGGGACAATGAGCAGTTCTTC	CASRALGGDNEQFF
TRBV6-1	.	once	TRBJ1-2	TGTGCCAGCACCGAACCGGGTACTACTAACTATGGCTACACCTTC	CASTEPGTTNYGYTF
TRBV27	.	few	TRBJ2-5	TGTGCCAGCAGCATGGTGGGAGTTCCTGAGACCCAGTACTTC	CASSMVGVPETQYF
TRBV5-1	TRBD2	.	TRBJ2-1	TGCGCCAGCAGCACACTAGCGGGAGGGCCCGGTGAGCAGTTCTTC	CASSTLAGGPGEQFF
TRBV5-5	TRBD1	.	TRBJ2-5	TGTGCCAGCAGTTCGGGACAGTCCCAAGAGACCCAGTACTTC	CASSSGQSQETQYF
TRBV6-5	TRBD2	.	TRBJ2-1	TGTGCCAGCAGTTACTCGAGGCGGGGGGGCCACAATGAGCAGTTCTTC	CASSYSRRGGHNEQFF
TRBV20-1	TRBD1	.	TRBJ1-5	TGCAGTGCTAGTGACAGGGGGCTTTTGGCCCAGCATTTT	CSASDRGLLAQHF
TRBV5-1	TRBD1	.	TRBJ2-1	TGCGCCAGCAGCTTGGCGGGACAGGGCTCCCATGAGCAGTTCTTC	CASSLAGQGSHEQFF
TRBV6-5	.	.	TRBJ1-4	TGTGCCAGCAGCCGCCGGGAAGCCACTAATGAAAAACTGTTTTTT	CASSRREATNEKLFF
TRBV11-3	TRBD2	.	TRBJ2-3	TGTGCCAGCAGCTTGCGGGCGGGAGGGGGAGCAGATACGCAGTATTTT	CASSLRAGGGADTQYF
TRBV24-1	.	.	TRBJ2-1	TGTGCCACCAGTGATTATCGCAGCGGCCGCTCCTACAATGAGCAGTTCTTC	CATSDYRSGRSYNEQFF
TRBV5-4	TRBD2	.	TRBJ2-7	TGTGCCAGCAGCTTGGAATCTAGCGGGAGTCTCGAGCAGTACTTC	CASSLESSGSLEQYF
TRBV7-2	TRBD2	.	TRBJ2-1	TGTGCCAGCAGCTTTGGGGGAGGGGCGTTGGAGCAGTTCTTC	CASSFGGGALEQFF
TRBV10-1	TRBD1	.	TRBJ2-1	TGCGCCAGCACACGCCGACAGGGCCTTGAGCAGTTCTTC	CASTRRQGLEQFF
TRBV11-3	TRBD2	.	TRBJ2-1	TGTGCCAGCAGCTTAAATAGCGGGTCCTACAATGAGCAGTTCTTC	CASSLNSGSYNEQFF
TRBV29-1	TRBD1	few	TRBJ2-7	TGCAGCGTACCAGACAGGGACTCCTACGAGCAGTACTTC	CSVPDRDSYEQYF
TRBV3-1/TRBV3-2	.	.	TRBJ2-3	TGTGCCAGCAGCCCCTTTTTACACACAGATACGCAGTATTTT	CASSPFLHTDTQYF
TRBV24-1	TRBD1	.	TRBJ2-3	TGTGCCACCAGTGATCCCACCGGGACAGGGCGTCCTAATACGCAGTATTTT	CATSDPTGTGRPNTQYF